Described below is a single TCR beta chain sequence and its context. The antigen remains unidentified. Every one of the donors was a healthy Caucasian. Unique molecular identifiers were present on cDNA, and template switching added a universal primer site. TCRdb re-analysed the 5' RACE reads in MiXCR, keeping a single row per CDR3 protein. The data hold approximately 680,000 distinct CDR3 sequences, with roughly 7.1% observed a single time. The entry originates in a study of identical twins. Study-level results: Recombination models fit unrelated individuals' TCR alpha sharing but underestimated twins'. Whereas memory repertoires showed no such difference, abundant cord blood beta clonotypes carried fewer insertions.

These data also formed part of another study, on yellow fever vaccine responses in identical twins.

The specimen sequenced was PBMCs. This TCR derives from a young woman in good health.

CDR3 coding DNA: TGCAGTGCTAGAGGTACCCTACAGGACCACAATGAGCAGTTCTTC. Protein: CSARGTLQDHNEQFF. This chain connects TRBV20-1 to TRBJ2-1, with TRBD1 as a possible D gene (5 bases). V lost 1 base and J lost 5, with 15 bases in between. This CDR3 has 15 amino acids. Germline CDR1 is DFQATT and CDR2 is SNEGSKA (reference sequence).